The 29 T cell receptor beta chains below were found in one sample sequenced in a study of sequential checkpoint blockade in melanoma. The table came from immunoSEQ multiplex PCR; TCRdb's copy has only in-frame clones and leaves some out. The table has 600 or so clones, roughly 20% seen once; the top ten hold 20% to 25%. This sample's treatment: randomized to nivolumab then ipilimumab (arm A) or the reverse (arm B). Specimen: tumor tissue (inferred from file names), collected from a patient given nivolumab and ipilimumab in sequence. The receptors stem from a human donor with melanoma.

This clone is termed medium-sized (0.01 to 0.1%). The chain's CDR3 is CASSLGTGGETQYF. CDR3 sequence (DNA): TGTGCCAGCAGCCTGGGGACGGGTGGAGAGACCCAGTACTTC. The chain combines TRBV11-3 with TRBJ2-5; tentatively, D is TRBD1 or TRBD2 (5 bases each). The germline V and J ends were trimmed by 5 bases and 4 bases, with 14 bases remaining between them. The CDR3 covers 14 residues. CDR1 SGHNT and CDR2 YENEEA come from the germline V gene. Full variable domain (remainder filled in from reference TRBV11-3 and TRBJ2-5): EAGVVQSPRYKIIEKKQPVAFWCNPISGHNTLYWYLQNLGQGPELLIRYENEEAVDDSQLPKDRFSAERLKGVDSTLKIQPAELGDSAVYLCASSLGTGGETQYFGPGTRLLVL.

In this sample, this clone is large. The chain recombines TRBV11-3 with TRBJ2-1; 12 positions match TRBD2. In germline, CDR1 is SGHNT, CDR2 YENEEA. V trimming: 0 bases; J trimming: 6 bases; junction bases outside the gene matches: 6. This CDR3 is built from 17 residues. CDR3 region: CASSLELAGGQSNEQFF. In nucleotides, the CDR3 is TGTGCCAGCAGCTTAGAACTAGCGGGAGGCCAGAGCAATGAGCAGTTCTTC.

V and J are TRBV6-8 and TRBJ2-1; a weak D match, TRBD2 (6 bases). Germline V gene lookup returns CDR1 MNHGY and CDR2 SAAAGT. V lost 2 bases and J lost 7, with 21 bases in between. CDR3 length: 17 amino acids. The chain's CDR3 is CASSYRTGGGFGNEQFF. The DNA for the CDR3 is TGTGCCAGCAGTTACCGAACGGGTGGGGGGTTTGGGAATGAGCAGTTCTTC.

The CDR3 loop reads CSVPQGAGANVLTF. Written as DNA, the CDR3 is TGCAGCGTCCCCCAGGGGGCTGGGGCCAACGTCCTGACTTTC. The V call is TRBV29-1, the J call TRBJ2-6, with 7 bases that match TRBD1. The CDR3 is 14 residues long. V dropped 6 bases and J dropped 2; count of bases not matched to a gene: 4. Germline V lookup: CDR1 SQVTM, CDR2 ANQGSEA.

By share of the sample, this clone is medium-sized. The chain has TRBV11-3 and TRBJ2-1; 8 positions match TRBD2. The CDR3 sequence is 17 residues long. The germline gives CDR1 SGHNT, CDR2 YENEEA. V lost 5 bases to trimming and J lost 9 bases; unmatched junction nucleotides: 18. The DNA of the CDR3 is TGTGCCAGCAGCCGACCCGCCGTGGGCGGGAGGACGGGTGAGCAGTTCTTC. It encodes CASSRPAVGGRTGEQFF.

Within the sample, this clone is large. V usage is TRBV11-3 and J usage is TRBJ2-3; 12 bases are shared with TRBD2. This CDR3 spans 17 amino acids. Losses at the gene ends were 3 bases for V and 3 bases for J; bases not matched to a gene: 7. Germline CDR1 reads SGHNT; CDR2 reads YENEEA. CDR3 sequence: CASSLRLAGGPTDTQYF. In nucleotides, the CDR3 is TGTGCCAGCAGCTTGAGGCTAGCGGGAGGGCCTACAGATACGCAGTATTTT.

J is TRBJ2-3 and V is TRBV5-1; the D is unclear. The CDR3 spans 14 residues. V was clipped by 0 bases and J by 1 base, with 6 bases between them. Looked up from germline, CDR1 is SGHRS and CDR2 is YFSETQ. CDR3 amino acids: CASSLALGTDTQYF. CDR3 nucleotides: TGCGCCAGCAGCTTGGCCCTGGGCACAGATACGCAGTATTTT.

V and J are TRBV6-8 and TRBJ2-5; D is uncertain. CDR3 length: 13 amino acids. The V end lost 8 bases, the J end lost 7 bases, and 17 bases lay between the germline ends. The V gene's germline CDR1 is MNHGY and CDR2 SAAAGT. The CDR3 loop reads CASQITILGTQYF. The CDR3 coding sequence is TGTGCCAGCCAAATAACCATCCTAGGGACCCAGTACTTC.

This clone is medium-sized (0.01 to 0.1%) within its sample. The rearrangement uses TRBV11-3 and TRBJ2-1; D might be TRBD1 (5 bases). CDR3 length: 15 amino acids. Germline V lookup: CDR1 SGHNT, CDR2 YENEEA. Trimming removed 5 bases from V and 4 bases from J, with 15 bases in between. The CDR3 sequence: CASSGEGVGYNEQFF. The CDR3 DNA is TGTGCCAGCAGCGGGGAAGGGGTAGGGTACAATGAGCAGTTCTTC. Using reference TRBV11-3 and TRBJ2-1 for the parts outside the CDR3, the full variable domain is EAGVVQSPRYKIIEKKQPVAFWCNPISGHNTLYWYLQNLGQGPELLIRYENEEAVDDSQLPKDRFSAERLKGVDSTLKIQPAELGDSAVYLCASSGEGVGYNEQFFGPGTRLTVL.

In this sample, this clone is medium-sized. This chain connects TRBV11-3 to TRBJ2-7; TRBD2 aligns across 12 bases. The CDR3 has 15 amino acids. After removal of 5 bases from V and 3 bases from J, the junction contained 5 bases not matched to a gene. Germline CDR1 SGHNT, CDR2 YENEEA. CDR3: CASSLTTSGSYEQYF. DNA for the CDR3: TGTGCCAGCAGCCTCACGACTAGCGGGAGCTACGAGCAGTACTTC.

V and J are TRBV28 and TRBJ1-1; the match to TRBD1 covers 7 bases. Trimming at V came to 3 bases and at J to 4 bases, leaving 5 bases not matched to a gene. Looked up from germline, CDR1 is MDHEN and CDR2 is SYDVKM. This CDR3 region has 14 residues. The CDR3 nucleotides are TGTGCCAGCAGTTTTCAGGGGGGGGCCACTGAAGCTTTCTTT. As protein: CASSFQGGATEAFF.

This clone was detected a few times. The genes are TRBV1 and TRBJ2-1; TRBD2, the D gene given by the table, was not confirmed from the DNA. TRBV1 is marked as a pseudogene. The CDR3 contains 15 residues. The CDR3 DNA follows: TGCACCAGTTTAGGCTCCAACGGGAATTACAATGAGCAGTTCTTC. Residues: CTSLGSNGNYNEQFF.

By sample share, this clone is large. The chain links TRBV4-1 to TRBJ2-7; D is possibly TRBD2 (5 bases). The CDR3 loop spans 18 amino acids. V was pared by 0 bases and J by 6 bases, with 24 bases between. In germline, CDR1 is MGHRA, CDR2 YSYEKL. This CDR3 reads CASSQDKFLIGEKGEQYF. The CDR3 DNA is TGCGCCAGCAGCCAAGATAAGTTTTTAATCGGGGAGAAGGGCGAGCAGTACTTC.

The rearrangement joins TRBV15 to TRBJ1-6; TRBD1 is a possible D gene (5 bases). V lost 8 bases to trimming and J lost 6 bases, with 20 bases between them. Germline CDR1 LNHNV, CDR2 YYDKDF (reference sequence). This CDR3 is 16 amino acids long. DNA for the CDR3: TGTGCCACCTCGCTCGGCACAGGCAACATTAATTCACCCCTCCACTTT. This gives the protein CATSLGTGNINSPLHF.

Judged by abundance, this clone is medium-sized (0.01 to 0.1%). The chain joins TRBV11-3 to TRBJ1-1; D unclear. Trimming removed 0 bases from V and 5 bases from J, with 13 bases in between. CDR3 length equals 15 residues. The germline V gene encodes CDR1 SGHNT and CDR2 YENEEA. The CDR3 nucleotides read TGTGCCAGCAGCTTAGAGGCGGTTACGTGGACTGAAGCTTTCTTT. Translation gives CASSLEAVTWTEAFF.

This clone came up a few times. J is TRBJ2-7 and V is TRBV6-1; 7 nucleotides line up with TRBD1. V dropped 0 bases and J dropped 5; count of bases not matched to a gene: 7. Germline lookup yields CDR1 MNHNS and CDR2 SASEGT. The CDR3 loop spans 15 amino acids. CDR3 bases: TGTGCCAGCAGTGAAGCGGCAGGGGGTTACCACGAGCAGTACTTC. Its protein product is CASSEAAGGYHEQYF.

The rearrangement uses TRBV29-1 and TRBJ1-2; 8 bases align to TRBD1. The CDR3 extends over 15 amino acids. The V gene end was trimmed by 4 bases and the J gene end by 4 bases; junction bases not matched to a gene: 11. Germline CDR1 and CDR2: SQVTM and ANQGSEA. This CDR3 is CSVGGPHTGGYGYTF. The CDR3, as DNA: TGCAGCGTTGGGGGACCCCACACAGGGGGCTATGGCTACACCTTC.

The rearrangement uses TRBV28 and TRBJ1-3, with 7 bases matching TRBD1. This CDR3 contains 15 residues. Germline V gene data show CDR1 as MDHEN and CDR2 as SYDVKM. V dropped 6 bases and J dropped 4; count of bases not matched to a gene: 9. The CDR3 DNA reads TGTGCCAGCAGGGTAGGGGGCGCTTCGGGAAACACCATATATTTT. Protein: CASRVGGASGNTIYF.

V and J are TRBV9 and TRBJ1-1; D might be TRBD1 (6 bases). The CDR3 runs 13 residues. V shed 4 bases and J shed 1 base, with 8 bases lying between them. Germline values: CDR1 SGDLS, CDR2 YYNGEE. CDR3 amino acids: CASSLQGNTEAFF. The DNA of the CDR3 is TGTGCCAGCAGCCTACAGGGGAACACTGAAGCTTTCTTT.

By frequency in the sample, this clone is large. The chain employs TRBV11-3 and TRBJ1-5; TRBD1 might be the D (5 bases). Trimming cost V 3 bases and J 6 bases, with 12 bases left between them. The CDR3 has 14 amino acids. Germline V gives CDR1 SGHNT, CDR2 YENEEA. The DNA for the CDR3 is TGTGCCAGCAGCTTGAGCAGGGATAGTCAGCCCCAGCATTTT. It is translated as CASSLSRDSQPQHF. Based on the CDR3 plus reference TRBV11-3 and TRBJ1-5, the full variable domain is EAGVVQSPRYKIIEKKQPVAFWCNPISGHNTLYWYLQNLGQGPELLIRYENEEAVDDSQLPKDRFSAERLKGVDSTLKIQPAELGDSAVYLCASSLSRDSQPQHFGDGTRLSIL.

Only a few counts were recorded for this clone. V gene TRBV15 combines with J gene TRBJ2-2; no definite D call. Trimming cost V 1 base and J 3 bases, with 6 bases left between them. The CDR3 spans 14 residues. Germline CDR1 reads LNHNV; CDR2 reads YYDKDF (reference sequence). The CDR3 sequence: CATSRGRYTGELFF. Here the CDR3 DNA reads TGTGCCACCAGCAGAGGTAGATACACCGGGGAGCTGTTTTTT. Drawing the rest from reference TRBV15 and TRBJ2-2, the complete variable domain is DAMVIQNPRYQVTQFGKPVTLSCSQTLNHNVMYWYQQKSSQAPKLLFHYYDKDFNNEADTPDNFQSRRPNTSFCFLDIRSPGLGDTAMYLCATSRGRYTGELFFGEGSRLTVL.

The chain combines TRBV19 with TRBJ2-5; D is unclear. V lost 3 bases and J lost 3, with 11 bases in between. CDR1 is LNHDA and CDR2 is SQIVND in the germline V gene (reference sequence). The CDR3 runs 14 residues. This chain's CDR3 is CASSIRAEKETQYF. DNA for the CDR3: TGTGCCAGTAGTATTAGGGCGGAGAAAGAGACCCAGTACTTC.

This clone was found a few times. The J gene is TRBJ1-4, the V gene TRBV19; D is possibly TRBD1 (5 bases). The CDR3 covers 14 residues. V was shortened by 3 bases and J by 4 bases, with 9 bases between the two germline ends. Germline-derived CDR1 and CDR2 are LNHDA and SQIVND (reference sequence). The DNA for the CDR3 is TGTGCCAGTAGTATTACGGGGGATAATGAAAAACTGTTTTTT. Protein: CASSITGDNEKLFF. Looking up the rest from reference TRBV19 and TRBJ1-4 gives the full variable domain: DGGITQSPKYLFRKEGQNVTLSCEQNLNHDAMYWYRQDPGQGLRLIYYSQIVNDFQKGDIAEGYSVSREKKESFPLTVTSAQKNPTAFYLCASSITGDNEKLFFGSGTQLSVL.

This chain uses TRBV29-1 with TRBJ1-3; D is uncertain. The germline V and J ends were trimmed by 4 bases and 2 bases, with 9 bases remaining between them. The length of the CDR3 is 13 residues. Germline CDR1 is SQVTM and CDR2 is ANQGSEA. This chain's CDR3 is CSVGESPGNTIYF. In DNA form, the CDR3 reads TGCAGCGTTGGGGAGTCCCCTGGAAACACCATATATTTT.

The chain couples TRBV12-5 to TRBJ2-7; D is perhaps TRBD1 or TRBD2 (6 bases each). The CDR3 runs to 15 residues. Trimming took 0 bases from V and 2 from J, leaving 11 bases between them. Germline V CDR1 and CDR2: LGHNT, FRNRAP. CDR3 in amino acids: CASGLVTGGTYEQYF. CDR3 in DNA: TGTGCTAGTGGTTTGGTAACCGGGGGCACCTACGAGCAGTACTTC. Full variable domain (outside the CDR3, taken from reference TRBV12-5 and TRBJ2-7): DARVTQTPRHKVTEMGQEVTMRCQPILGHNTVFWYRQTMMQGLELLAYFRNRAPLDDSGMPKDRFSAEMPDATLATLKIQPSEPRDSAVYFCASGLVTGGTYEQYFGPGTRLTVT.

By proportion, this clone is medium-sized. This chain connects TRBV11-3 to TRBJ2-7; 12 bases are shared with TRBD2. With 5 bases clipped from V and 6 bases from J, the junction kept 5 bases outside the gene matches. The CDR3 is 14 residues long. Germline V lookup: CDR1 SGHNT, CDR2 YENEEA. The CDR3 DNA reads as TGTGCCAGCAGCCAAACTAGCGGGAGGACCGAGCAGTACTTC. Protein: CASSQTSGRTEQYF.

Only a few counts were recorded for this clone. The CDR3 DNA follows: TGTGCCAGCAGTACTCCGGGACAGGCAGTTCCGCGGGGGTTTTTT. It translates to CASSTPGQAVPRGFF. This chain joins TRBV6-8 and TRBJ1-4, with 8 bases aligning to TRBD1. The CDR3 sequence is 15 residues long. V dropped 5 bases and J dropped 16; count of bases not matched to a gene: 18. Germline assignment: CDR1 MNHGY and CDR2 SAAAGT.

Sample share makes this clone medium-sized. The chain uses TRBV11-3 and TRBJ2-1; TRBD2 aligns across 9 bases. The CDR3 is 20 residues long. Trimming took 3 bases from V and 6 from J; bases not matched to a gene: 21. CDR1 is SGHNT and CDR2 is YENEEA in the germline V gene. CDR3 amino acids: CASSLGNYLWGGRVSNEQFF. CDR3 DNA sequence: TGTGCCAGCAGCTTGGGCAATTATCTTTGGGGCGGGAGGGTCTCCAATGAGCAGTTCTTC.

The chain carries TRBV18 and TRBJ2-1, with D unclear. Germline CDR1 and CDR2: KGHSH and LQKENI. The V end was cut by 0 bases, the J end by 4 bases, with 13 bases between. The CDR3 has 16 amino acids. The CDR3 region is CASSPPWKIKYNEQFF. The CDR3 coding sequence is TGTGCCAGCTCACCACCCTGGAAGATTAAATACAATGAGCAGTTCTTC.